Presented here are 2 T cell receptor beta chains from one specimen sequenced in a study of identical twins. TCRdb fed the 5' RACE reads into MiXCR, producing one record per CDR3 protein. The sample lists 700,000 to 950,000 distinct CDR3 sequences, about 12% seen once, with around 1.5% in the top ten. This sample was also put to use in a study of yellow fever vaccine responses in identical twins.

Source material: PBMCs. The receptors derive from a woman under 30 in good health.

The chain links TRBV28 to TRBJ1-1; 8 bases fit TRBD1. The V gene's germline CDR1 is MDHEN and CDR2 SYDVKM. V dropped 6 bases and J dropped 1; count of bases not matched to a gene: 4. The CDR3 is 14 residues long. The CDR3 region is CASRGQAQNTEAFF. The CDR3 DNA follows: TGTGCCAGCAGGGGACAGGCACAGAACACTGAAGCTTTCTTT.

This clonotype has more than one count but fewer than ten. CDR3 nucleotide sequence: TGTGCCAGCAGCCCGCAGGGGTTAGGTGAACAGTTCTTC. This encodes CASSPQGLGEQFF. The V call is TRBV9, the J call TRBJ2-1; D may be TRBD1 (6 bases). The CDR3 is 13 residues long. V shed 4 bases and J shed 13 bases, with 18 bases lying between them. CDR1 and CDR2 from the germline V gene are SGDLS and YYNGEE. Full variable domain (outside the CDR3, taken from reference TRBV9 and TRBJ2-1): DSGVTQTPKHLITATGQRVTLRCSPRSGDLSVYWYQQSLDQGLQFLIQYYNGEERAKGNILERFSAQQFPDLHSELNLSSLELGDSALYFCASSPQGLGEQFFGPGTRLTVL.